These 18 T cell receptor beta chains came from one sample sequenced in a study of T cell repertoires in cytomegalovirus infection. Their target antigens are unknown. TCRdb ran MiXCR on the reads and lists one entry per CDR3 protein. Seen here are roughly 700,000 distinct CDR3 sequences, 30% to 40% observed once, and the top ten hold 15% to 20%. The sample was cultured PBMCs, taken from culture after CMV antigen stimulation. Source of these receptors: a human donor in good health (CMV status not recorded). Some clones in this sample may be carry-over from other donors' samples.

This clonotype was counted a few times. The V call is TRBV11-2, the J call TRBJ2-3; weak D call: TRBD1 (5 bases). CDR1 is SGHAT, CDR2 FQNNGV, per germline. The CDR3 runs 14 residues. V shed 5 bases and J shed 2 bases, with 11 bases lying between them. The CDR3 is CASSRYGHTDTQYF. CDR3 DNA sequence: TGTGCCAGCAGCCGGTATGGACACACAGATACGCAGTATTTT.

This sequence joins TRBV20-1 and TRBJ2-5, with 12 nucleotides matching TRBD2. Germline CDR1 and CDR2: DFQATT and SNEGSKA (reference sequence). CDR3 length: 16 amino acids. V shed 6 bases and J 1 base; nucleotides not matched to a gene: 9. The CDR3 bases are TGCAGTGCCCGCCCCGGACTAGCGGGGTTCCAAGAGACCCAGTACTTC. Translating gives CSARPGLAGFQETQYF.

This clonotype was recorded a few times. The gene calls are TRBV29-1 and TRBJ1-1; D call uncertain. The germline CDR1 and CDR2 sequences are SQVTM and ANQGSEA. CDR3 size: 14 residues. The V and J ends lost 6 bases and 0 bases respectively, with 14 bases between them. The DNA of the CDR3 is TGCAGCGTACGATTCAACCAAATGAACACTGAAGCTTTCTTT. It yields the protein CSVRFNQMNTEAFF.

The rearrangement links TRBV5-1 to TRBJ1-1, with D tentatively TRBD1 (5 bases). This CDR3 has 14 residues. Germline V gene data show CDR1 as SGHRS and CDR2 as YFSETQ. V shed 6 bases and J shed 1 base, with 13 bases lying between them. CDR3: CASKKQAWNTEAFF. CDR3 nucleotides: TGCGCCAGCAAAAAACAGGCCTGGAACACTGAAGCTTTCTTT.

This clonotype came up a few times. The chain has TRBV7-2 and TRBJ2-3; D call uncertain. V was clipped by 2 bases and J by 6 bases, with 6 bases between them. The CDR3 spans 12 residues. Looked up from germline, CDR1 is SGHTA and CDR2 is FQGNSA. The DNA for the CDR3 is TGTGCCAGCAGCTTACCCTCCGATACGCAGTATTTT. It is translated as CASSLPSDTQYF.

The genes are TRBV6-6 and TRBJ2-7; TRBD2 matches 10 bases. The germline V gene encodes CDR1 MNHNY and CDR2 SVGAGI (reference sequence). Losses at the gene ends were 2 bases for V and 2 bases for J; bases not matched to a gene: 9. This CDR3 spans 17 amino acids. The CDR3 reads CASSYRAGGPWAYEQYF. CDR3 bases: TGTGCCAGCAGTTACCGAGCGGGAGGGCCCTGGGCCTACGAGCAGTACTTC.

CDR3 DNA sequence: TGTGCCAGCAGCTTAGTTATGAGCGGGTCAGATACGCAGTATTTT. Translating gives CASSLVMSGSDTQYF. V is TRBV7-2 and J is TRBJ2-3; D might be TRBD2 (6 bases). Germline loops: CDR1 SGHTA, CDR2 FQGNSA. The germline V and J ends were trimmed by 1 base and 4 bases, with 12 bases remaining between them. The length of the CDR3 is 15 residues. Complete variable domain (other parts from reference TRBV7-2 and TRBJ2-3): GAGVSQSPSNKVTEKGKDVELRCDPISGHTALYWYRQSLGQGLEFLIYFQGNSAPDKSGLPSDRFSAERTGGSVSTLTIQRTQQEDSAVYLCASSLVMSGSDTQYFGPGTRLTVL.

J is TRBJ2-7 and V is TRBV12-3 or TRBV12-4; 13 positions match TRBD2. V trimming: 2 bases; J trimming: 12 bases; junction bases outside the gene matches: 13. This CDR3 spans 16 amino acids. The CDR3 spells CASSLILAGGTSQRYF. The CDR3 DNA reads as TGTGCCAGCAGTTTAATACTAGCGGGGGGGACTTCGCAGCGGTACTTC.

This clonotype came up a few times. The genes are TRBV7-9 and TRBJ2-7; weak D call: TRBD2 (6 bases). The germline CDR1 and CDR2 sequences are SEHNR and FQNEAQ (reference sequence). The V end lost 4 bases, the J end lost 4 bases, and 14 bases lay between the germline ends. This CDR3 contains 14 residues. DNA of the CDR3: TGTGCCAGCAGCTCCCCTCCGCGGGATTACGAGCAGTACTTC. Protein product: CASSSPPRDYEQYF.

Here the CDR3 reads CASSLSGRAGTDTQYF. The CDR3 DNA is TGTGCCAGCAGCTTATCGGGCAGGGCCGGCACAGATACGCAGTATTTT. This sequence joins TRBV7-2 and TRBJ2-3; D possibly corresponds to TRBD1 (5 bases). V lost 2 bases and J 1 base, leaving 13 bases between the germline ends. Germline values: CDR1 SGHTA, CDR2 FQGNSA. The CDR3 loop spans 16 amino acids. Supplemented by reference TRBV7-2 and TRBJ2-3, the full variable domain reads GAGVSQSPSNKVTEKGKDVELRCDPISGHTALYWYRQSLGQGLEFLIYFQGNSAPDKSGLPSDRFSAERTGGSVSTLTIQRTQQEDSAVYLCASSLSGRAGTDTQYFGPGTRLTVL.

The table lists this clonotype with a few counts. The chain has TRBV7-8 and TRBJ1-5, with unresolved D. The ends were cut back, 5 bases at V and 0 bases at J, with 14 bases in the middle. CDR1 and CDR2 from the germline V gene are SGHVS and FQNEAQ. There are 16 residues in the CDR3. The DNA of the CDR3 is TGTGCCAGCAGCCCCCGGTTTGAGAGTAGCAATCAGCCCCAGCATTTT. Translating it yields CASSPRFESSNQPQHF.

The rearrangement joins TRBV10-3 to TRBJ1-5; D call uncertain. V gave up 7 bases and J gave up 11 bases, with 6 bases separating them. Germline assignment: CDR1 ENHRY and CDR2 SYGVKD. The CDR3 consists of 9 residues. The CDR3 sequence is CAIIQSQHF. For the CDR3, the DNA is TGTGCCATCATCCAGTCCCAGCATTTT.

The chain joins TRBV7-6 to TRBJ1-2; D not resolved. The CDR3 is 14 residues long. Between the trimmed V and J ends, which lost 6 bases and 8 bases, there was a span of 19 bases. Germline V gene data show CDR1 as SGHVS and CDR2 as FNYEAQ. The CDR3 loop is CASSLTTGSGGYTF. The CDR3 DNA follows: TGTGCCAGCAGTTTAACAACGGGATCGGGAGGCTACACCTTC. Full variable domain (remainder filled in from reference TRBV7-6 and TRBJ1-2): GAGVSQSPRYKVTKRGQDVALRCDPISGHVSLYWYRQALGQGPEFLTYFNYEAQQDKSGLPNDRFSAERPEGSISTLTIQRTEQRDSAMYRCASSLTTGSGGYTFGSGTRLTVV.

This chain connects TRBV25-1 to TRBJ2-7; no reliable D call. V was cut by 3 bases and J by 0 bases, with 12 bases left in between. CDR3 length equals 15 residues. CDR1 MGHDK and CDR2 SYGVNS come from the germline V gene. CDR3 coding DNA: TGTGCCAGCAGTGACAAGGGTGCCCTCTCCTACGAGCAGTACTTC. Residues: CASSDKGALSYEQYF.

The genes are TRBV7-2 and TRBJ1-3; tentatively, D is TRBD1 (5 bases). Germline V gene lookup returns CDR1 SGHTA and CDR2 FQGNSA. Trimming stripped 1 base from V and 0 bases from J, with 13 bases between. This CDR3 contains 17 residues. CDR3 residues: CASSLEGPPSSGNTIYF. The CDR3 bases are TGTGCCAGCAGCTTAGAGGGACCCCCAAGCTCTGGAAACACCATATATTTT. The full variable domain, in which reference TRBV7-2 and TRBJ1-3 provide the parts outside the CDR3, is GAGVSQSPSNKVTEKGKDVELRCDPISGHTALYWYRQSLGQGLEFLIYFQGNSAPDKSGLPSDRFSAERTGGSVSTLTIQRTQQEDSAVYLCASSLEGPPSSGNTIYFGEGSWLTVV.

The CDR3 sequence: CASSGSLTASYEQYF. The CDR3 nucleotides read TGTGCCAGTAGCGGATCCCTGACAGCATCCTACGAGCAGTACTTC. The V and J genes are TRBV19 and TRBJ2-7; perhaps TRBD1 as D (5 bases). The CDR3 covers 15 residues. Germline V gene lookup returns CDR1 LNHDA and CDR2 SQIVND (reference sequence). Trimming took 6 bases from V and 1 from J, leaving 16 bases between them.

The chain has TRBV7-2 and TRBJ2-7; 7 nucleotides line up with TRBD1. The CDR3 consists of 15 residues. The germline V gene has CDR1 SGHTA and CDR2 FQGNSA. V lost 5 bases and J lost 4; bases outside the gene matches: 11. The CDR3 DNA reads as TGTGCCAGCAGCCGGGTGGGGGCAGGGGGTTACGAGCAGTACTTC. Translating it yields CASSRVGAGGYEQYF.

This clonotype showed up just a few times. J is TRBJ1-5 and V is TRBV19; TRBD1 matches 9 bases. The CDR3 is 15 residues long. The ends lost 5 bases at V and 4 bases at J; junction bases unmatched: 6. From germline, CDR1 is LNHDA and CDR2 SQIVND (reference sequence). The CDR3 coding sequence is TGTGCCAGTAGTGCGGGGACAGGGATGAATCAGCCCCAGCATTTT. It is translated as CASSAGTGMNQPQHF. Variable domain in full (rest from reference TRBV19 and TRBJ1-5): DGGITQSPKYLFRKEGQNVTLSCEQNLNHDAMYWYRQDPGQGLRLIYYSQIVNDFQKGDIAEGYSVSREKKESFPLTVTSAQKNPTAFYLCASSAGTGMNQPQHFGDGTRLSIL.